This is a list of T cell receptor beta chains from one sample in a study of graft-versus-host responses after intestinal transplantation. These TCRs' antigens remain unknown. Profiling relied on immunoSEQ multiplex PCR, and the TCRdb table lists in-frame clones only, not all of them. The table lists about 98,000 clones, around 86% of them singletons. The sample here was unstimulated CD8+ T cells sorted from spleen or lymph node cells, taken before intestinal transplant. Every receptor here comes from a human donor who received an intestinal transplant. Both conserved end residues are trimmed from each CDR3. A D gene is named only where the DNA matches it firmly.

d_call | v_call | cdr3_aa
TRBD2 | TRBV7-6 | ASSVGTSGGNEQF
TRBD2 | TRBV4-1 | ASSEQPGLAGVTDTQY
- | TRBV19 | ASSPGEYEQY
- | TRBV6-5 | ASSLSGSYEQY
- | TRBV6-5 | ASSYGSNYEQY
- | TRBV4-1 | ASSQEKSSYEQY
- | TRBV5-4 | ASSSGHHILLANYGYT
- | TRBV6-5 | ASRSDSSYNEQF
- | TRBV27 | ASSFLMGTEAF
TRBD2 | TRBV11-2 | ASSFGLAGGNEQF